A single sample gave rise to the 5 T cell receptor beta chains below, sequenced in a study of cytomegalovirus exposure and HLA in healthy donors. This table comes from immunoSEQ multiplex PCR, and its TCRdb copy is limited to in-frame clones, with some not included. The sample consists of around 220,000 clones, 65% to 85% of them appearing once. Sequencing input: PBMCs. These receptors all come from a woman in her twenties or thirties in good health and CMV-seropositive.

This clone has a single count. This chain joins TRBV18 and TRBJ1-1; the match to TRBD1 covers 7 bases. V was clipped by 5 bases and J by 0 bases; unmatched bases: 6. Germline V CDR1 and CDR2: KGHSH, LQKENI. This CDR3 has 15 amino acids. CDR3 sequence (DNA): TGTGCCAGCTCAAGAGGGACAGAGATGAACACTGAAGCTTTCTTT. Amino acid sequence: CASSRGTEMNTEAFF.

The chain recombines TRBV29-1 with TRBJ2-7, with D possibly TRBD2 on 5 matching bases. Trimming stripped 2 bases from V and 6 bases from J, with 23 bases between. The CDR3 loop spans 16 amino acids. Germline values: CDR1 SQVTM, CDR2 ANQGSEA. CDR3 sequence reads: CSVEYLGSSSRREQYF. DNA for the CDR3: TGCAGCGTTGAATACTTAGGGTCCTCTAGCAGACGCGAGCAGTACTTC.

The CDR3 reads CASSFFRRTGGHYGYTF. The CDR3, as DNA: TGTGCCAGCAGTTTTTTTCGGCGTACGGGGGGCCACTATGGCTACACCTTC. The J gene is TRBJ1-2, the V gene TRBV28; D may be TRBD1 (6 bases). CDR1 and CDR2 (germline): MDHEN, SYDVKM. Deletions cut 3 bases from V and 3 bases from J, with 20 bases between. The CDR3 has 17 residues.

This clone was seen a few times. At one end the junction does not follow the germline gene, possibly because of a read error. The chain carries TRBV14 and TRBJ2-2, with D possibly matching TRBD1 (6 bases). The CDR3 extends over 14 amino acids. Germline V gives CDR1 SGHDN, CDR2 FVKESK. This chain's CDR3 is CASNQQGIPGELFF. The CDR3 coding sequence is TGTGCCAGCAACCAACAGGGAATCCCCGGGGAGCTGTTTTTT.

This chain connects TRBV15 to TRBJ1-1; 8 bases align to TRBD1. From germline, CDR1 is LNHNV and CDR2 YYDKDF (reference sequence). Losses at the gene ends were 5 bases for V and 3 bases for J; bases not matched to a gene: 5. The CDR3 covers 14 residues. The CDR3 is CATSQGALDTEAFF. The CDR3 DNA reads TGTGCCACCAGCCAGGGGGCCTTGGACACTGAAGCTTTCTTT.